This T cell receptor beta chain was found in a study of OX40 agonist ivuxolimab in advanced cancers. Using immunoSEQ multiplex PCR, the repertoire was profiled, and TCRdb retains in-frame clones only, with some absent. This sample has 80,000 to 95,000 clones, with roughly 85% found just once. Trimming left V 2 bases short and J 4 bases short, with 8 bases between. The germline V gene has CDR1 MDHEN and CDR2 SYDVKM. This CDR3 region has 13 residues. This chain links TRBV28 with TRBJ1-2; D ambiguous. The sequence was obtained from an adult with an advanced solid tumor such as melanoma, head and neck, liver or kidney cancer. The sequenced sample was CD4+ or CD8+ T cells sorted from blood, obtained in a trial of the OX40 agonist ivuxolimab. The CDR3 DNA reads TGTGCCAGCAGTTTACCCCGCCCCTATGGCTACACCTTC. Residues: CASSLPRPYGYTF.